This TCR beta chain was captured by sequencing in a study of T cells in Graves' hyperthyroidism and ophthalmopathy. This clonotype has ten or more counts. Patients showing uncontrolled infection, other autoimmune disease, pregnancy or lactation were ineligible. What was amplified from RNA transcripts were TCR beta CDR3 regions. First-round RT-PCR of the TCR CDR3 relied on the HTBI primer set. Each CDR3 protein gets one entry after TCRdb re-called the multiplex PCR reads with MiXCR. The table has 250,000 or so distinct CDR3 sequences, about 17% seen once. Trimming stripped 4 bases from V and 3 bases from J, with 6 bases between. Germline-derived CDR1 and CDR2 are MNHEY and SVGEGT. The length of the CDR3 is 13 residues.

This receptor was taken from a woman younger than 30 with Graves' ophthalmopathy. Input material: blood. The chain links TRBV6-2 or TRBV6-3 to TRBJ2-2; TRBD2 might be the D (6 bases). The CDR3 region is CASSSGDTGELFF. The CDR3 DNA follows: TGTGCCAGCAGTTCGGGGGACACCGGGGAGCTGTTTTTT.